This T cell receptor (beta chain) appears in the sequencing data of a study of immune characterization of retroperitoneal liposarcoma. TCRdb itself ran the PCR reads through MiXCR, one entry per CDR3 protein. The sample carries 4,000 to 6,500 distinct CDR3 sequences, over 25% recorded once. Germline CDR1 is SGHTA and CDR2 is FQGNSA. CDR3 length: 13 amino acids. Comment on this clonotype: A much larger clonotype is one base distant, so this may be a read error.

The sequenced sample consisted of tumor tissue. The gene calls are TRBV7-2 and TRBJ2-1; TRBD1 is a possible D gene (5 bases). The J call may not be correct, given that the DNA end is closer to TRBJ2-7. The sequence derives from a female donor with retroperitoneal liposarcoma. CDR3: CASSLSAGTGQYF. The CDR3 DNA follows: TGTGCCAGCAGCTTAAGCGCAGGCACAGGGCAGTACTTC.